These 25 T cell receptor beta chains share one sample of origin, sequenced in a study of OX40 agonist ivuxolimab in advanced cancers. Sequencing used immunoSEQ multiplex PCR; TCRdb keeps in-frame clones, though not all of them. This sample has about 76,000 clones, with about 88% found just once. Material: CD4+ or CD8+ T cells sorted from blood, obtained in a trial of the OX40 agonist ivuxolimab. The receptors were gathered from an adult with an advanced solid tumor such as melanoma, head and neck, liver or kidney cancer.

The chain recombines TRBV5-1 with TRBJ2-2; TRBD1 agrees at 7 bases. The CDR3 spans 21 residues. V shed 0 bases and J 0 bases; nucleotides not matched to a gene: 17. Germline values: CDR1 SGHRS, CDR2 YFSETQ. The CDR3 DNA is TGCGCCAGCAGCTTGGTAGCACTTTTGACGCGAGGGGGCCCGAACACCGGGGAGCTGTTTTTT. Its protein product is CASSLVALLTRGGPNTGELFF.

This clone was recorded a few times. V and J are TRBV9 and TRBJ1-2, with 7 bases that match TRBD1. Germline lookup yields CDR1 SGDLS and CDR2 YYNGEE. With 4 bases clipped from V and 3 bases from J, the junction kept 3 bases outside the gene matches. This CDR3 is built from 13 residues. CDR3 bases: TGTGCCAGCAGCCCCGACAGGGACTATGGCTACACCTTC. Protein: CASSPDRDYGYTF.

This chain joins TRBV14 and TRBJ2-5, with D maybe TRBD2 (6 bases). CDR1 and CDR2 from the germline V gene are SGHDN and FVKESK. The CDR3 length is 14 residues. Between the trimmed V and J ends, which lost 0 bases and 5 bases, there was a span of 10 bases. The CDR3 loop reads CASSQDRRGETQYF. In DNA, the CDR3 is TGTGCCAGCAGCCAAGATCGACGGGGGGAGACCCAGTACTTC.

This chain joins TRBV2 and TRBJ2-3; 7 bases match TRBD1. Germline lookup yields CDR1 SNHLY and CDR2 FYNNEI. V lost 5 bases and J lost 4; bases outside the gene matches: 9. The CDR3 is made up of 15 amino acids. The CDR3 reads CASSTNRGSSDTQYF. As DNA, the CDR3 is TGTGCCAGCAGTACTAACAGGGGTTCCTCAGATACGCAGTATTTT.

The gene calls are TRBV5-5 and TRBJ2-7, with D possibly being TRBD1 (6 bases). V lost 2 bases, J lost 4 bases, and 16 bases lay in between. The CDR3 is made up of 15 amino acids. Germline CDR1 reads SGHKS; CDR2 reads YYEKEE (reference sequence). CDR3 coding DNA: TGTGCCAGCAGCTTCACCGGGACAAGAGATTACGAGCAGTACTTC. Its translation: CASSFTGTRDYEQYF.

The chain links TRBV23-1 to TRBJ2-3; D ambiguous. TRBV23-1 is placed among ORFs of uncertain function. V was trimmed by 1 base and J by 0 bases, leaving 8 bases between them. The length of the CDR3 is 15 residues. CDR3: CASSQYSLSTDTQYF. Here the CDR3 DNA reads TGCGCCAGCAGTCAATACAGTCTTAGCACAGATACGCAGTATTTT.

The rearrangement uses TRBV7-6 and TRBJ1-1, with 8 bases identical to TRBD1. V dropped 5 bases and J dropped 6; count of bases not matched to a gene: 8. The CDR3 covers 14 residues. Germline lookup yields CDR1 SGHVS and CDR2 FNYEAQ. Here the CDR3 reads CASSPRTGSAEAFF. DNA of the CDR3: TGTGCCAGCAGCCCCCGGACAGGGTCGGCTGAAGCTTTCTTT.

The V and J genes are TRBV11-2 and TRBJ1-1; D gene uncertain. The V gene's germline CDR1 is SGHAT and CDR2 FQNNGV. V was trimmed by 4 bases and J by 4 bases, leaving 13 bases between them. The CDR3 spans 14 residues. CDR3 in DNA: TGTGCCAGCAGCTCAGGACGGACCCTCACTGAAGCTTTCTTT. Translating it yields CASSSGRTLTEAFF.

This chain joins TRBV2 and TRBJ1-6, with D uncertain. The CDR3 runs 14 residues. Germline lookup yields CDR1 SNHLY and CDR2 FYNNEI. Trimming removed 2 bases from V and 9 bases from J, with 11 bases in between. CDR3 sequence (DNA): TGTGCCAGCAGTGAAAATGAGGCAGGTTCACCCCTCCACTTT. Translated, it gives CASSENEAGSPLHF.

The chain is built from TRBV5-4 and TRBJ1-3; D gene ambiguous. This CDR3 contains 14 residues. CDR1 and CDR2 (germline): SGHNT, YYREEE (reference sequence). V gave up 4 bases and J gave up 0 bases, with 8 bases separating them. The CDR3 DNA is TGTGCCAGCAGCCCACAGAGCTCTGGAAACACCATATATTTT. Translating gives CASSPQSSGNTIYF.

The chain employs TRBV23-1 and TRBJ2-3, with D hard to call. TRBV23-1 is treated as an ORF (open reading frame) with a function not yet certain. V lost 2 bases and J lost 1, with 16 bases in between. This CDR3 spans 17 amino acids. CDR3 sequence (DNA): TGCGCCAGCAGTCAACTTTGGATAGTCCCTGGCACAGATACGCAGTATTTT. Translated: CASSQLWIVPGTDTQYF.

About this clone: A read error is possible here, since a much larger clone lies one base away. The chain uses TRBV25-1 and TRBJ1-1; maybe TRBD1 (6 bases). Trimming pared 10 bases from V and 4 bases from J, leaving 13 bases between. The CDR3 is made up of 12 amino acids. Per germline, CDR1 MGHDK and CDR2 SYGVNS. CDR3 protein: CANKLGATEAFF. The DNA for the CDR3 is TGTGCCAACAAGCTGGGGGCCACTGAAGCTTTCTTT.

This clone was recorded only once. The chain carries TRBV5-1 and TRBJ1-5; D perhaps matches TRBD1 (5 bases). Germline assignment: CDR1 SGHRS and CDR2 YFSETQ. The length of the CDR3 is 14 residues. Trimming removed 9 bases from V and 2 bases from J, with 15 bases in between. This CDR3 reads CAKPQGRGNQPQHF. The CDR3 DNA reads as TGCGCCAAGCCGCAGGGTAGAGGCAATCAGCCCCAGCATTTT.

The CDR3 here is CASSSGGQGISGYTF. The CDR3 coding sequence is TGCGCCAGCAGTTCCGGCGGACAGGGGATATCTGGCTACACCTTC. The J gene is TRBJ1-2, the V gene TRBV10-1; TRBD1 matches 9 bases. CDR3 size: 15 residues. V gave up 5 bases and J gave up 7 bases; unmatched junction bases: 11. The germline CDR1 and CDR2 sequences are WNHNN and SYGVQD (reference sequence).

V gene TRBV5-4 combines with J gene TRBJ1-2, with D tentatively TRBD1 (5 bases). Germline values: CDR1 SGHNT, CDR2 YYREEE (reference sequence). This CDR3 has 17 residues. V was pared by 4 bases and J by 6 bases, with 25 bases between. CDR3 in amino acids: CASSLPPGVLGVDGYTF. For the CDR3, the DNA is TGTGCCAGCAGCCTGCCCCCGGGGGTTCTCGGGGTCGATGGCTACACCTTC. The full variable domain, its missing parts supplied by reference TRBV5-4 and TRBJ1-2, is ETGVTQSPTHLIKTRGQQVTLRCSSQSGHNTVSWYQQALGQGPQFIFQYYREEENGRGNFPPRFSGLQFPNYSSELNVNALELDDSALYLCASSLPPGVLGVDGYTFGSGTRLTVV.

DNA of the CDR3: TGTGCCAGCAGCTTAGCTTTCCCCACCACTGAAGCTTTCTTT. Amino acid sequence: CASSLAFPTTEAFF. The chain combines TRBV7-2 with TRBJ1-1, with D hard to call. The germline V gene encodes CDR1 SGHTA and CDR2 FQGNSA. Trimming cost V 0 bases and J 4 bases, with 9 bases left between them. CDR3 length: 14 amino acids. The whole variable domain, remainder taken from reference TRBV7-2 and TRBJ1-1, is GAGVSQSPSNKVTEKGKDVELRCDPISGHTALYWYRQSLGQGLEFLIYFQGNSAPDKSGLPSDRFSAERTGGSVSTLTIQRTQQEDSAVYLCASSLAFPTTEAFFGQGTRLTVV.

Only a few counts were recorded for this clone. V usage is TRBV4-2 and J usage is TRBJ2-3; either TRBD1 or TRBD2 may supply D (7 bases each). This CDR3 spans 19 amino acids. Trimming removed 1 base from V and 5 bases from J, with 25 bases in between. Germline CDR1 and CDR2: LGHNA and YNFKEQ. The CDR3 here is CASSQVRGYGGGLKDTQYF. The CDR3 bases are TGTGCCAGCAGCCAAGTCAGGGGGTATGGCGGGGGATTGAAAGATACGCAGTATTTT.

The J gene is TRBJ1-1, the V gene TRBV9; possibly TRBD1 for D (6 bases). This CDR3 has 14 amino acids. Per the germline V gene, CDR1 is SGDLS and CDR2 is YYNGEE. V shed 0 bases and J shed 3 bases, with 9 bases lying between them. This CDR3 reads CASSVAGVDTEAFF. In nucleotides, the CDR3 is TGTGCCAGCAGCGTAGCAGGGGTCGACACTGAAGCTTTCTTT.

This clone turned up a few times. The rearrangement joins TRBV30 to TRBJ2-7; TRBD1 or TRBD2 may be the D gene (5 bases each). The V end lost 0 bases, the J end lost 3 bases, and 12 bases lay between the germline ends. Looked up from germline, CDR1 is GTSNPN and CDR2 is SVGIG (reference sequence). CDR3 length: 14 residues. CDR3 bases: TGTGCCTGGAGTGTAGGGACGGGTCTCTACGAGCAGTACTTC. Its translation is CAWSVGTGLYEQYF.

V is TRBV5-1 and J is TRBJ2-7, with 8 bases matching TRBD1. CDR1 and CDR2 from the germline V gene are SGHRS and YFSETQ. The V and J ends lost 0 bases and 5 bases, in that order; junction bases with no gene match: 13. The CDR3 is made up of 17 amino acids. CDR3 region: CASSLAFYGQGSNEQYF. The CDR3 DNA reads TGCGCCAGCAGCTTGGCCTTCTACGGACAGGGCTCGAACGAGCAGTACTTC.

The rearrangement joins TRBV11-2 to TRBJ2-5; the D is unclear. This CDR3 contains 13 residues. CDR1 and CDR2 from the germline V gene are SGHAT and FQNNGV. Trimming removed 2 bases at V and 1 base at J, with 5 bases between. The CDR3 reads CASSLTTQETQYF. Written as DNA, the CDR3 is TGTGCCAGCAGCTTAACGACCCAAGAGACCCAGTACTTC.

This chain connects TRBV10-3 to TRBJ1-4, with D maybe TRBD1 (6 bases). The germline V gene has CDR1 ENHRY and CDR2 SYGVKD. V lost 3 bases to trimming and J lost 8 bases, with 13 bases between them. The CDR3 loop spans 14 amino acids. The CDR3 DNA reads TGTGCCATCAGTGACGACAGGTTTACAGAAAAACTGTTTTTT. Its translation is CAISDDRFTEKLFF.

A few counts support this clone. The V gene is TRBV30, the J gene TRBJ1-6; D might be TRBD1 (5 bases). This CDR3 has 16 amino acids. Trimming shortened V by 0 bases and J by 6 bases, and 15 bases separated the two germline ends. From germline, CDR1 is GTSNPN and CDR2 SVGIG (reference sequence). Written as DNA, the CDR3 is TGTGCCTGGAGTGTCGGAGGGACCAGCCTTAATTCACCCCTCCACTTT. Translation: CAWSVGGTSLNSPLHF.

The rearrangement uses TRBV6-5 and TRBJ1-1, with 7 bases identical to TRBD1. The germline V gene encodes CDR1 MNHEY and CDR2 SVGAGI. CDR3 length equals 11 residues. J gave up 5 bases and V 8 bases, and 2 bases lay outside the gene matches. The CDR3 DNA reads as TGTGCCAGCGAGGGGGCGACTGAAGCTTTCTTT. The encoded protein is CASEGATEAFF.

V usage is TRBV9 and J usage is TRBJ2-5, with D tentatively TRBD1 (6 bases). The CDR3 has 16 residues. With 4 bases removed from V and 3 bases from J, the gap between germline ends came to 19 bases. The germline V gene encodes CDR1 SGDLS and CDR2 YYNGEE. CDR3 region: CASSPIGLTGKETQYF. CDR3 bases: TGTGCCAGCAGCCCCATCGGGCTGACAGGCAAAGAGACCCAGTACTTC.